This entry lists 16 T cell receptor beta chains sequenced from one sample in a study of cytomegalovirus exposure and HLA in healthy donors. PCR employed 60 Vbeta and 13 Jbeta primers. The repertoire was sequenced with immunoSEQ multiplex PCR; TCRdb's copy has only in-frame clones and lacks some. The data contain about 83,000 clones, about 81% of them singletons. The sequencing input was PBMCs. These receptor sequences come from a man in his 60s in good health and CMV-seronegative.

The chain is built from TRBV7-8 and TRBJ1-6; a possible D gene is TRBD1 (5 bases). CDR1 is SGHVS and CDR2 is FQNEAQ in the germline V gene. V gave up 0 bases and J gave up 17 bases, with 14 bases separating them. The CDR3 has 13 amino acids. In nucleotides, the CDR3 is TGTGCCAGCAGCTTAGCGCTGGGGCAGGGTTTCCACTTT. It yields the protein CASSLALGQGFHF.

The chain employs TRBV19 and TRBJ1-5; D gene uncertain. Germline CDR1 LNHDA, CDR2 SQIVND (reference sequence). Trimming cost V 6 bases and J 0 bases, with 18 bases left between them. The CDR3 covers 17 residues. DNA of the CDR3: TGTGCCAGTAGCTTATCGTCAGGAGACTATAGCAATCAGCCCCAGCATTTT. Its protein product is CASSLSSGDYSNQPQHF.

This clone appeared a few times. This sequence joins TRBV11-1 and TRBJ1-2; possibly TRBD1 for D (6 bases). The CDR3 length is 13 residues. V lost 5 bases and J lost 2, with 9 bases in between. CDR1 and CDR2 (germline): SGHAT, FQDESV (reference sequence). The CDR3 bases are TGTGCCAGCAGCCTACAGGGAAACTATGGCTACACCTTC. Translation gives CASSLQGNYGYTF. The full variable domain, its missing parts supplied by reference TRBV11-1 and TRBJ1-2, is EAEVAQSPRYKITEKSQAVAFWCDPISGHATLYWYRQILGQGPELLVQFQDESVVDDSQLPKDRFSAERLKGVDSTLKIQPAELGDSAMYLCASSLQGNYGYTFGSGTRLTVV.

The V call is TRBV13, the J call TRBJ2-1; 8 bases are shared with TRBD2. Germline trimming cut 7 bases from V and 4 bases from J; bases unmatched to any gene: 9. The CDR3 loop spans 15 amino acids. Germline V CDR1 and CDR2: PRHDT, FYEKMQ (reference sequence). The CDR3 reads CASTRGRGVYNEQFF. The CDR3, as DNA: TGTGCCAGCACCCGGGGGCGGGGGGTGTACAATGAGCAGTTCTTC.

CDR3 sequence: CASSLQAQNTEAFF. In DNA form, the CDR3 reads TGTGCCAGCAGCTTACAGGCGCAGAACACTGAAGCTTTCTTT. The chain employs TRBV7-8 and TRBJ1-1; D remains ambiguous. The CDR3 length is 14 residues. V lost 2 bases and J lost 1, with 8 bases in between. Germline V lookup: CDR1 SGHVS, CDR2 FQNEAQ.

J is TRBJ2-7 and V is TRBV5-1, with 9 bases matching TRBD1. Germline V gives CDR1 SGHRS, CDR2 YFSETQ. The J segment lost 0 bases and the V segment lost 4 bases, leaving 11 bases of the junction unmatched. The CDR3 sequence is 17 residues long. This CDR3 is CASSHIRDRVYSYEQYF. As DNA, the CDR3 is TGCGCCAGCAGCCACATCCGGGACAGGGTTTACTCCTACGAGCAGTACTTC.

This clone was recorded once. The V and J genes are TRBV6-1 and TRBJ2-3; the match to TRBD2 covers 9 bases. Germline CDR1 is MNHNS and CDR2 is SASEGT. The CDR3 covers 14 residues. The V segment lost 5 bases and the J segment 6 bases; nucleotides outside the gene matches: 6. The CDR3 protein is CASSPGLATDTQYF. CDR3 sequence (DNA): TGTGCCAGCAGTCCTGGACTAGCGACCGATACGCAGTATTTT.

This clone has a handful of counts. The rearrangement uses TRBV7-3 and TRBJ2-7, with 11 bases matching TRBD2. CDR1 and CDR2 (germline): SGHTA, FQGTGA. This CDR3 is 15 amino acids long. V was pared by 3 bases and J by 0 bases, with 1 base of the junction left unmatched. CDR3 sequence reads: CASSFLAGGSYEQYF. The CDR3 DNA is TGTGCCAGCAGCTTCCTAGCGGGGGGCTCCTACGAGCAGTACTTC.

The chain employs TRBV2 and TRBJ2-1; no reliable D call. This CDR3 is built from 10 residues. The ends were cut back, 8 bases at V and 6 bases at J, with 5 bases in the middle. Germline CDR1 is SNHLY and CDR2 is FYNNEI. The CDR3 nucleotides read TGTGCCAGCTACAGCAATGAGCAGTTCTTC. This encodes CASYSNEQFF.

The rearrangement joins TRBV12-5 to TRBJ2-7, with D tentatively TRBD1 (6 bases). The CDR3 loop spans 12 amino acids. V lost 5 bases and J lost 7, with 12 bases in between. Germline assignment: CDR1 LGHNT and CDR2 FRNRAP. CDR3 DNA: TGTGCTAGTGGTCTACCTAGGGGGGAGCAGTACTTC. Residues: CASGLPRGEQYF.

The J gene is TRBJ1-5, the V gene TRBV6-1, with 9 bases lining up with TRBD1. The CDR3 has 19 residues. The ends lost 4 bases at V and 0 bases at J; junction bases unmatched: 13. The germline V gene has CDR1 MNHNS and CDR2 SASEGT. CDR3 sequence: CASSGVQGAPGNSNQPQHF. CDR3 coding DNA: TGTGCCAGCAGTGGTGTACAGGGGGCGCCCGGGAATAGCAATCAGCCCCAGCATTTT.

The V call is TRBV7-3, the J call TRBJ2-3; possibly TRBD2 for D (7 bases). This CDR3 spans 12 amino acids. In germline, CDR1 is SGHTA, CDR2 FQGTGA. Between the trimmed V and J ends, which lost 5 bases and 10 bases, there was a span of 13 bases. CDR3 loop: CASSQGGASQYF. The CDR3 DNA is TGTGCCAGCAGCCAAGGGGGGGCCTCGCAGTATTTT. Full variable domain (remainder filled in from reference TRBV7-3 and TRBJ2-3): GAGVSQTPSNKVTEKGKYVELRCDPISGHTALYWYRQSLGQGPEFLIYFQGTGAADDSGLPNDRFFAVRPEGSVSTLKIQRTERGDSAVYLCASSQGGASQYFGPGTRLTVL.

The chain is built from TRBV29-1 and TRBJ2-3; a possible D gene is TRBD1 (6 bases). The length of the CDR3 is 15 residues. CDR1 and CDR2 (germline): SQVTM, ANQGSEA. V was clipped by 4 bases and J by 1 base, with 15 bases between them. CDR3 coding DNA: TGCAGCGTTGGAGGTTTACAGGGACGCACAGATACGCAGTATTTT. Its translation is CSVGGLQGRTDTQYF.

This clone appeared once. The same CDR3 is also encoded by other DNA sequences in this sample. The gene calls are TRBV28 and TRBJ1-6, with D uncertain. Germline loops: CDR1 MDHEN, CDR2 SYDVKM. This CDR3 is built from 18 residues. V shed 5 bases and J shed 0 bases, with 17 bases lying between them. The chain's CDR3 is CASSKEESTSSYNSPLHF. The CDR3 DNA follows: TGTGCCAGCAGTAAGGAGGAGTCTACTAGCTCCTATAATTCACCCCTCCACTTT.

V usage is TRBV9 and J usage is TRBJ2-1; TRBD2 aligns across 10 bases. The germline V gene has CDR1 SGDLS and CDR2 YYNGEE. This CDR3 region has 15 residues. Trimming cost V 3 bases and J 4 bases; bases outside gene matches: 4. CDR3 DNA sequence: TGTGCCAGCAGCGCCGCGGGACTAGCGTACAATGAGCAGTTCTTC. Translating gives CASSAAGLAYNEQFF.

J is TRBJ2-1 and V is TRBV10-1; 7 bases agree with TRBD1. The CDR3 extends over 18 amino acids. Germline V gives CDR1 WNHNN, CDR2 SYGVQD (reference sequence). The V gene end was trimmed by 6 bases and the J gene end by 4 bases; junction bases not matched to a gene: 18. This chain's CDR3 is CASSQNRQGITLYNEQFF. The CDR3 nucleotides are TGCGCCAGCAGCCAGAACCGACAGGGAATCACCTTATACAATGAGCAGTTCTTC.